A selection of T cell receptor beta chains follows, all from one sample in a study of OX40 agonist ivuxolimab in advanced cancers. Libraries were prepared by immunoSEQ multiplex PCR; TCRdb keeps only in-frame clonotypes and omits some of them. Of tens of thousands of clones detected, approximately 81% appear once; the ten largest clones hold around 6.8%. Here the sequenced sample was CD4+ or CD8+ T cells sorted from blood, taken in a trial of the OX40 agonist ivuxolimab. The receptors derive from an adult with an advanced solid tumor such as melanoma, head and neck, liver or kidney cancer. CDR3s include the opening cysteine and the closing phenylalanine or tryptophan. The D gene is left open where the match is weak. Rows give clone size only sometimes, using once, few, many, or a class for an expanded clone.

CDR3aa	CDR3nt	d_gene	v_gene	j_gene	abundance
CASSPSPPGGGRTGELFF	TGTGCCAGCAGCCCCTCTCCTCCCGGTGGGGGGAGAACCGGGGAGCTGTTTTTT	.	TRBV7-6	TRBJ2-2	once
CASMKAGYSPLHF	TGTGCCAGTATGAAGGCAGGATATTCACCCCTCCACTTT	.	TRBV19	TRBJ1-6	.
CASSLGTEAFF	TGTGCCAGCAGCTTGGGGACTGAAGCTTTCTTT	.	TRBV5-4	TRBJ1-1	once
CATRAGTEAKNIQYF	TGTGCCACAAGGGCCGGAACGGAAGCCAAAAACATTCAGTACTTC	.	TRBV10-3	TRBJ2-4	.
CASSFRLETEAFF	TGTGCCAGCAGTTTCAGACTTGAAACTGAAGCTTTCTTT	.	TRBV2	TRBJ1-1	.
CASSSGTGVGYTF	TGCGCCAGCAGCTCCGGGACAGGGGTCGGCTACACCTTC	TRBD1	TRBV10-1	TRBJ1-2	.
CASSPGARDIRYGYTF	TGCGCCAGCAGTCCTGGGGCTCGGGACATACGGTATGGCTACACCTTC	.	TRBV23-1	TRBJ1-2	.
CATSRNTAYSNQPQHF	TGTGCCACCAGCAGGAACACGGCCTATAGCAATCAGCCCCAGCATTTT	.	TRBV15	TRBJ1-5	.
CSVETGGGYEQYF	TGCAGCGTTGAGACAGGGGGCGGTTACGAGCAGTACTTC	TRBD1	TRBV29-1	TRBJ2-7	once
CSVAGALGNEQFF	TGCAGCGTGGCCGGGGCCTTAGGTAATGAGCAGTTCTTC	.	TRBV29-1	TRBJ2-1	.
CASSFERGDTDTQYF	TGTGCCAGCAGCTTCGAGCGGGGCGACACAGATACGCAGTATTTT	TRBD2	TRBV7-8	TRBJ2-3	.
CASSLRSGRGETQYF	TGCGCCAGCAGCCTTCGTAGCGGGAGAGGGGAGACCCAGTACTTC	TRBD2	TRBV4-3	TRBJ2-5	few
CAWSEGPGYNEQFF	TGTGCCTGGAGCGAAGGGCCGGGGTACAATGAGCAGTTCTTC	.	TRBV30	TRBJ2-1	.
CASSFRQDSYEQYF	TGTGCCAGCAGCTTTCGACAGGACTCCTACGAGCAGTACTTC	.	TRBV9	TRBJ2-7	.
CASSTPDRGGRYTF	TGTGCCAGCAGTACCCCGGACAGGGGGGGCCGCTACACCTTC	TRBD1	TRBV28	TRBJ1-2	.
CASRYRGQDGYTF	TGTGCCAGCAGGTATAGGGGGCAAGATGGCTACACCTTC	TRBD1	TRBV6-1	TRBJ1-2	.
CASSPSGAGFNEQFF	TGTGCCAGCAGCCCTAGTGGTGCAGGATTCAATGAGCAGTTCTTC	.	TRBV9	TRBJ2-1	once